The 12 T cell receptor beta chains presented below share a single source sample, sequenced in a study of T cell repertoires in cytomegalovirus infection. TCRdb redid the calling of the reads with MiXCR, one entry per CDR3 protein. The data hold about 830,000 distinct CDR3 sequences, with 30% to 35% observed a single time. For these TCRs, the target antigens are not known. Sequencing was performed on cultured CD8+ T cells from PBMCs, taken from culture after CMV antigen stimulation. These receptors were obtained from a human donor in good health (CMV status not recorded). Some clones in this sample may be carry-over from other donors' samples.

The table lists this clonotype with a few counts. The V gene is TRBV20-1, the J gene TRBJ2-5, with 9 bases identical to TRBD2. The CDR3 is made up of 17 amino acids. Losses at the gene ends were 3 bases for V and 0 bases for J; bases not matched to a gene: 11. CDR1 and CDR2 (germline): DFQATT, SNEGSKA (reference sequence). CDR3 nucleotide sequence: TGCAGTGCTAGGAGTGGCGGGGGGGCCTATCACCAAGAGACCCAGTACTTC. Protein product: CSARSGGGAYHQETQYF.

The sample holds a few counts of this clonotype. J is TRBJ2-4 and V is TRBV7-9; 9 positions match TRBD1. Looked up from germline, CDR1 is SEHNR and CDR2 is FQNEAQ (reference sequence). V was pared by 5 bases and J by 9 bases, with 11 bases of the junction left unmatched. The CDR3 has 15 amino acids. CDR3 bases: TGTGCCAGCAGCCAGGAAAGGACAGGGGTTATCATTCAGTACTTC. Protein: CASSQERTGVIIQYF.

This clonotype was counted a few times. This rearrangement joins TRBV6-5 to TRBJ1-1, with D tentatively TRBD1 (5 bases). The V gene's germline CDR1 is MNHEY and CDR2 SVGAGI. The V and J ends lost 4 bases and 1 base respectively, with 10 bases between them. The CDR3 is 14 amino acids. CDR3 loop: CASSWYGQNTEAFF. The CDR3 DNA follows: TGTGCCAGCAGTTGGTACGGACAGAACACTGAAGCTTTCTTT.

The chain employs TRBV7-3 and TRBJ2-5, with D maybe TRBD2 (7 bases). V lost 2 bases and J 4 bases, leaving 20 bases between the germline ends. Per the germline V gene, CDR1 is SGHTA and CDR2 is FQGTGA. CDR3 size: 17 residues. The CDR3 DNA is TGTGCCAGCAGCTTACTCGGAGAGGGGGGGTACCTAGAGACCCAGTACTTC. Encoded protein: CASSLLGEGGYLETQYF.

In regard to this clonotype: Relative to the germline gene, one junction end is altered; a read error may explain this. The chain carries TRBV5-3 and TRBJ1-5, with a tentative D call TRBD1 (6 bases). TRBV5-3 is assigned to the ORF class and has an uncertain function. The CDR3 is 16 residues long. CDR3 nucleotide sequence: TGTGCCAGCAGCTTGGGGTTAGGGGGAAGTAATCAGCCCCAGCATTTT. It translates to CASSLGLGGSNQPQHF.

The rearrangement uses TRBV12-3 or TRBV12-4 and TRBJ1-1; 7 bases match TRBD1. V shed 3 bases, J shed 3 bases, and the junction held 10 bases outside the gene matches. This CDR3 is built from 16 residues. The CDR3 nucleotides read TGTGCCAGCAGTTTCGGGCAGGGGGGGTTGCACACTGAAGCTTTCTTT. Residues: CASSFGQGGLHTEAFF.

This clonotype was counted ten times or more. The chain recombines TRBV7-2 with TRBJ2-3; 7 bases agree with TRBD1. V shed 4 bases, J shed 1 base, and the junction held 5 bases outside the gene matches. CDR3 length: 15 amino acids. Germline-derived CDR1 and CDR2 are SGHTA and FQGNSA. The chain's CDR3 is CASSWPGQGTDTQYF. In nucleotides, the CDR3 is TGTGCCAGCAGCTGGCCTGGACAGGGCACAGATACGCAGTATTTT.

The genes are TRBV6-1 and TRBJ2-2; tentative D call: TRBD2 (5 bases). The CDR3 length is 16 residues. V lost 4 bases and J 3 bases, leaving 15 bases between the germline ends. The germline CDR1 and CDR2 sequences are MNHNS and SASEGT. For the CDR3, the DNA is TGTGCCAGCAGTGCCGGACTTGACCTCGACACCGGGGAGCTGTTTTTT. Translating it yields CASSAGLDLDTGELFF.

This clonotype was recorded a few times. This rearrangement joins TRBV7-6 to TRBJ1-5, with 7 nucleotides matching TRBD1. J was trimmed by 3 bases and V by 3 bases; bases with no gene match: 5. Germline V gene lookup returns CDR1 SGHVS and CDR2 FNYEAQ. The CDR3 spans 15 residues. CDR3: CASSLGTDYNQPQHF. CDR3 in DNA: TGTGCCAGCAGCTTGGGGACAGATTACAATCAGCCCCAGCATTTT.

This clonotype was detected a few times. The V call is TRBV2, the J call TRBJ2-2; a weak D match, TRBD2 (6 bases). With 8 bases removed from V and 4 bases from J, the gap between germline ends came to 29 bases. This CDR3 is 19 amino acids long. Germline CDR1 and CDR2: SNHLY and FYNNEI. Here the CDR3 reads CASDGDVTSVRGLTGELFF. The CDR3 nucleotides are TGTGCCAGCGATGGGGACGTAACCTCGGTGCGGGGTCTCACCGGGGAGCTGTTTTTT.

The rearrangement links TRBV2 to TRBJ2-4; 9 nucleotides match TRBD2. In germline, CDR1 is SNHLY, CDR2 FYNNEI. V was clipped by 10 bases and J by 0 bases; unmatched bases: 13. CDR3 size: 17 residues. The CDR3 sequence: CATRGLAGTLAKNIQYF. Here the CDR3 DNA reads TGTGCCACCAGAGGGCTAGCGGGGACACTAGCCAAAAACATTCAGTACTTC.

The chain links TRBV19 to TRBJ1-1, with D perhaps TRBD1 (5 bases). CDR1 and CDR2 (germline): LNHDA, SQIVND (reference sequence). V lost 1 base and J lost 6, with 9 bases in between. This CDR3 contains 13 residues. CDR3 DNA sequence: TGTGCCAGTAGTATAGCCCAGGGCGCTGAAGCTTTCTTT. It is translated as CASSIAQGAEAFF. Full variable domain (outside the CDR3, taken from reference TRBV19 and TRBJ1-1): DGGITQSPKYLFRKEGQNVTLSCEQNLNHDAMYWYRQDPGQGLRLIYYSQIVNDFQKGDIAEGYSVSREKKESFPLTVTSAQKNPTAFYLCASSIAQGAEAFFGQGTRLTVV.